The clone carrying this T cell receptor (beta chain) came up many times. Its antigen is undetermined. Genomic DNA constituted the template upon which TCR beta VDJ and CDR3 profiling was performed. Using its own MiXCR run on the reads, TCRdb lists one record per CDR3 protein. The sample records hundreds of thousands of distinct CDR3 sequences, around 33% being singletons. This entry is derived from a study of CD8+CD57+ T cells in acquired aplastic anemia. Looking at the study overall: Sorting CD4+ and CD8+ cells gave DNA averaging 3.2 ug. Study findings and constraints: Significant differences in CD8+ Simpson's diversity were not observed between patients and controls.

Patients included in sequencing had previously demonstrated CD8+CD57+ cell expansion by flow cytometry. The CDR3 is made up of 14 amino acids. V lost 9 bases, J lost 10 bases, and 19 bases lay in between. In germline, CDR1 is ENHRY, CDR2 SYGVKD. The sample consisted of sorted CD4+, CD8+, or CD8+CD57+ T cells (not recorded which) from PBMCs. The V and J genes are TRBV10-3 and TRBJ1-6; D is possibly TRBD1 (6 bases). This receptor was obtained from a human donor with aplastic anemia. The CDR3 here is CAIQARSQGSPLHF. CDR3 in DNA: TGTGCCATACAAGCAAGGTCCCAGGGGTCACCCCTCCACTTT.